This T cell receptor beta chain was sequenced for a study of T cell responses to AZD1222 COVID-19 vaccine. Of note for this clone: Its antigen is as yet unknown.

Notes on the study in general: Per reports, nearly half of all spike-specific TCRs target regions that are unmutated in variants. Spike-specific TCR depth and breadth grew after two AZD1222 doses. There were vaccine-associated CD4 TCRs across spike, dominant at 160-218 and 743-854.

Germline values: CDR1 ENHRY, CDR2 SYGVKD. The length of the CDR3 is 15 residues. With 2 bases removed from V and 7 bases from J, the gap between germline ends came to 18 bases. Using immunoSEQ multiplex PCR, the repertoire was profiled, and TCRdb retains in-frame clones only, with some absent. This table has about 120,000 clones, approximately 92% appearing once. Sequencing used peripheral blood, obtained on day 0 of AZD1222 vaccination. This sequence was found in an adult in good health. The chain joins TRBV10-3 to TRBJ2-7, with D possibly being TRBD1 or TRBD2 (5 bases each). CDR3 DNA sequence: TGTGCCATCAGTGAGCCCTTGCCGGGGCCTCGTGAGCAGTACTTC. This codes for CAISEPLPGPREQYF.